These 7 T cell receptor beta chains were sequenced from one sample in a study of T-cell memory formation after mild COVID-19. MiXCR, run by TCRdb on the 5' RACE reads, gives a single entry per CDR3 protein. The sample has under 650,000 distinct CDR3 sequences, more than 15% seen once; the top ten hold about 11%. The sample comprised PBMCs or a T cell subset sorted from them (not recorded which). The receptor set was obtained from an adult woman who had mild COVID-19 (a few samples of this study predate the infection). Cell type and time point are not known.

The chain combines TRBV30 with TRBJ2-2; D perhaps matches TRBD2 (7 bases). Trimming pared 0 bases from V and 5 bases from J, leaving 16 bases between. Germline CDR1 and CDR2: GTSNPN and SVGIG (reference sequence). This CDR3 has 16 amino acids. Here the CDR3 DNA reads TGTGCCTGGAGTGTAAGGCGGGGGCCCTTTACCGGGGAGCTGTTTTTT. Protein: CAWSVRRGPFTGELFF.

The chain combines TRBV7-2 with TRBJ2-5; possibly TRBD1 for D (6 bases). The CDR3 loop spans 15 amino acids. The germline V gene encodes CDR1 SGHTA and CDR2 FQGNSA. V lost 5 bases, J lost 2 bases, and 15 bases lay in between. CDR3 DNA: TGTGCCAGCAGCAAAGATGGACAGCCTCAAGAGACCCAGTACTTC. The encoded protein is CASSKDGQPQETQYF.

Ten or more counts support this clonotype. The chain's CDR3 is CASSDSTGAGANVLTF. The DNA of the CDR3 is TGTGCCAGCAGTGACTCGACAGGGGCTGGGGCCAACGTCCTGACTTTC. V is TRBV6-4 and J is TRBJ2-6, with 8 bases that match TRBD1. V trimming: 0 bases; J trimming: 2 bases; junction bases outside the gene matches: 0. Germline V gives CDR1 MRHNA, CDR2 SNTAGT. The CDR3 is 16 amino acids.

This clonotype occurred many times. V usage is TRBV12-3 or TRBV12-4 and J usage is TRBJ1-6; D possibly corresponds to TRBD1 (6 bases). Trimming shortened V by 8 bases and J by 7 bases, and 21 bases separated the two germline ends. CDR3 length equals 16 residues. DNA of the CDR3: TGTGCCAGCCGGCACTCAACAGGGAATAAGAATTCACCCCTCCACTTT. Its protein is CASRHSTGNKNSPLHF.

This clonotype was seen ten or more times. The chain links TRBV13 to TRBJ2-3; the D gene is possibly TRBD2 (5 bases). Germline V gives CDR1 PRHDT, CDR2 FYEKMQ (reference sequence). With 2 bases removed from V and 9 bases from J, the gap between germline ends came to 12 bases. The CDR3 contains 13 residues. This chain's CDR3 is CASSLRSTKTQYF. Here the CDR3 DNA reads TGTGCCAGCAGCTTAAGGTCGACTAAGACGCAGTATTTT. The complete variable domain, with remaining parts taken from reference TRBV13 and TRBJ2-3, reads AAGVIQSPRHLIKEKRETATLKCYPIPRHDTVYWYQQGPGQDPQFLISFYEKMQSDKGSIPDRFSAQQFSDYHSELNMSSLELGDSALYFCASSLRSTKTQYFGPGTRLTVL.

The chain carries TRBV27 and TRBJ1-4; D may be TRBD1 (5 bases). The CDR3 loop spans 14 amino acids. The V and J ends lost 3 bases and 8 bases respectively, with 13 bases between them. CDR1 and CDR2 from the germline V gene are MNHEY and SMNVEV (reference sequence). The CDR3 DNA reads TGTGCCAGCAGTTTTTCTGGGGGGAACGAAAAACTGTTTTTT. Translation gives CASSFSGGNEKLFF. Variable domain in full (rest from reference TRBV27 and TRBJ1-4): EAQVTQNPRYLITVTGKKLTVTCSQNMNHEYMSWYRQDPGLGLRQIYYSMNVEVTDKGDVPEGYKVSRKEKRNFPLILESPSPNQTSLYFCASSFSGGNEKLFFGSGTQLSVL.

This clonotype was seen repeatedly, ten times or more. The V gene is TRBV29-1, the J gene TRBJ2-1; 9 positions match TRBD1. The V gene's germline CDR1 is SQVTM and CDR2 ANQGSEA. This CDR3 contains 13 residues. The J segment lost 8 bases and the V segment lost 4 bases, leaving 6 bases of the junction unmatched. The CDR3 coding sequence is TGCAGCGTTGCGAGGGACAGGGAGGATGAGCAGTTCTTC. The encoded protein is CSVARDREDEQFF.